This T cell receptor (beta chain) was recorded in a study of CD8+CD57+ T cells in acquired aplastic anemia. This clonotype has more than one count but fewer than ten. For sequencing, patients were chosen who had shown expansion of CD8+CD57+ cells by flow cytometry. Patients, without exception, had severe acquired aplastic anemia. Genomic DNA, serving as template, underwent TCR beta VDJ and CDR3 profiling. TCRdb analysed the reads with MiXCR anew, one entry per CDR3 protein. The sample holds some 150,000 distinct CDR3 sequences; 70% to 75% are singletons and the top ten take around 45%. CDR1 is SEHNR and CDR2 is FQNEAQ in the germline V gene (reference sequence). The trim removed 5 bases at V and 4 bases at J, leaving 7 bases unmatched. The CDR3 is 14 residues long.

The sequencing input was sorted CD4+, CD8+, or CD8+CD57+ T cells (not recorded which) from PBMCs. This clonotype was sampled from a human donor with aplastic anemia. The gene calls are TRBV7-9 and TRBJ2-7; TRBD2 matches at 8 bases. In DNA form, the CDR3 reads TGTGCCAGCAGCCCCGACGCTAGCGGGTACGAGCAGTACTTC. This gives the protein CASSPDASGYEQYF.